Listed below are T cell receptor beta chains from one sample, sequenced in a study of CD8+CD57+ T cells in acquired aplastic anemia. TCRdb independently ran MiXCR on the reads; one entry per CDR3 protein. The data contain roughly 100,000 distinct CDR3 sequences, 65% to 70% of them seen just once; the ten biggest clones take up 60% to 80%. The source material was sorted CD4+, CD8+, or CD8+CD57+ T cells (not recorded which) from PBMCs. Receptor source: a human donor with aplastic anemia. CDR3s include the opening cysteine and the closing phenylalanine or tryptophan. A D gene is named only where the DNA matches it firmly. Clone size, where shown, is once, few, many, or a class for clones that have expanded.

>many|TRBV27|TRBD2|TRBJ2-1
CASSARTSGIEQFF
TGTGCCAGCAGCGCACGGACTAGCGGGATTGAGCAGTTCTTC
>-|TRBV12-3/TRBV12-4|-|TRBJ1-3
CASSFPRIGNTIYF
TGTGCCAGCAGTTTCCCCAGGATTGGAAACACCATATATTTT
>once|TRBV4-2|-|TRBJ2-1
CASSLSETVDYNEQFF
TGTGCCAGCAGCCTATCCGAGACAGTCGACTACAATGAGCAGTTCTTC
>once|TRBV2|-|TRBJ1-5
CASTVDGNQPQHF
TGTGCCAGCACAGTGGATGGCAATCAGCCCCAGCATTTT
>few|TRBV7-9|-|TRBJ2-7
CASSPKTGSYEQYF
TGTGCCAGCAGCCCCAAGACAGGATCCTACGAGCAGTACTTC
>-|TRBV15|-|TRBJ2-4
CATSRGETQGPIQYF
TGTGCCACCAGCAGAGGGGAAACTCAGGGGCCCATTCAGTACTTC
>-|TRBV9|TRBD2|TRBJ2-7
CASSVGSLPLAGAGEQYF
TGTGCCAGCAGCGTAGGATCGCTCCCGTTAGCGGGGGCGGGGGAGCAGTACTTC
>-|TRBV11-3|TRBD2|TRBJ2-7
CASSPGLADSYEQYF
TGTGCCAGCAGCCCGGGACTAGCGGACTCCTACGAGCAGTACTTC
>-|TRBV2|TRBD2|TRBJ2-1
CASMRGSNDEQFF
TGTGCCAGCATGCGGGGGAGTAACGATGAGCAGTTCTTC
>-|TRBV10-3|-|TRBJ1-6
CAISGWGAGSPLHF
TGTGCCATCAGTGGATGGGGGGCGGGTTCACCCCTCCACTTT
>-|TRBV2|TRBD1|TRBJ2-7
CASRGRTGSSYEQYF
TGTGCCAGCAGGGGAAGGACAGGAAGCTCCTACGAGCAGTACTTC
>-|TRBV20-1|TRBD2|TRBJ2-1
CSAPPLAGFRSGFF
TGCAGTGCTCCTCCGCTAGCGGGGTTCCGTAGCGGGTTCTTC
>-|TRBV7-2|-|TRBJ2-7
CASSPDGSYEQYF
TGTGCCAGCAGCCCGGACGGCTCCTACGAGCAGTACTTC
>once|TRBV19|-|TRBJ1-5
CASSWTDSSSQPQHF
TGTGCCAGTAGTTGGACGGATAGTAGCAGTCAGCCCCAGCATTTT
>-|TRBV15|TRBD1|TRBJ1-1
CATRAGGNTEAFF
TGTGCCACCAGGGCAGGGGGAAACACTGAAGCTTTCTTT
>-|TRBV29-1|-|TRBJ1-4
CSARSGEKLFF
TGCAGCGCTAGGTCCGGTGAAAAACTGTTTTTT
>-|TRBV29-1|TRBD1|TRBJ2-2
CSVETGAANTGELFF
TGCAGCGTTGAAACAGGGGCCGCGAACACCGGGGAGCTGTTTTTT
>-|TRBV28|-|TRBJ2-7
CASSFESAPLYEQYF
TGTGCCAGCAGTTTTGAGTCGGCACCTCTCTACGAGCAGTACTTC
>-|TRBV19|TRBD2|TRBJ2-1
CASTQRGANNEQFF
TGTGCCAGTACCCAGCGGGGGGCAAACAATGAGCAGTTCTTC
>-|TRBV10-1|TRBD2|TRBJ2-1
CATSPTSGSGRNEQFF
TGTGCCACCTCGCCTACTAGCGGGAGCGGGAGGAATGAGCAGTTCTTC
>-|TRBV15|TRBD2|TRBJ2-1
CATSRDGRTSGYNEQFF
TGTGCCACCAGCAGAGATGGGCGGACTAGCGGCTACAATGAGCAGTTCTTC
>-|TRBV20-1|-|TRBJ2-5
CSALRRDGEETQYF
TGCAGTGCTTTACGCCGGGACGGAGAAGAGACCCAGTACTTC
>-|TRBV2|-|TRBJ2-1
CASRSGVREQFF
TGTGCCAGCAGATCAGGGGTCCGGGAGCAGTTCTTC
>once|TRBV19|-|TRBJ1-5
CASTRGGRDDQPQHF
TGTGCCAGTACCCGAGGAGGCAGGGACGATCAGCCCCAGCATTTT
>-|TRBV12-3/TRBV12-4|-|TRBJ2-5
CATSPDRQETQYF
TGTGCCACCTCCCCTGACAGACAAGAGACCCAGTACTTC
>-|TRBV5-1|TRBD2|TRBJ2-7
CASSLATPSGLGSYEQYF
TGCGCCAGCAGCTTGGCCACCCCCTCCGGACTAGGGTCCTACGAGCAGTACTTC